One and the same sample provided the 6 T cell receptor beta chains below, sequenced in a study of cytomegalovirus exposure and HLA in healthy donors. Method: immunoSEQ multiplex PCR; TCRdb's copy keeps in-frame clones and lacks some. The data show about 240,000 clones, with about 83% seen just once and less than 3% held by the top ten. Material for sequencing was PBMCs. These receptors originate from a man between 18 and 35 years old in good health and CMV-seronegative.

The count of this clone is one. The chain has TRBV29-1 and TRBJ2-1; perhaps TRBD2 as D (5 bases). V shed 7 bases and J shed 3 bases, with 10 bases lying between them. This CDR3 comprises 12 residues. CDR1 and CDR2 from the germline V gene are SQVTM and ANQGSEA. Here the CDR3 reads CSDYGNYNEQFF. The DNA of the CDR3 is TGCAGCGACTACGGGAACTACAATGAGCAGTTCTTC.

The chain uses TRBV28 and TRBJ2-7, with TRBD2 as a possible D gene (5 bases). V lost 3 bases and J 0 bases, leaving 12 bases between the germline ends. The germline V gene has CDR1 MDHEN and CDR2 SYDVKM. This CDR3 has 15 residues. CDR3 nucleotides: TGTGCCAGCAGTTTCGGACTCCTAGTCTCCTACGAGCAGTACTTC. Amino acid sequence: CASSFGLLVSYEQYF.

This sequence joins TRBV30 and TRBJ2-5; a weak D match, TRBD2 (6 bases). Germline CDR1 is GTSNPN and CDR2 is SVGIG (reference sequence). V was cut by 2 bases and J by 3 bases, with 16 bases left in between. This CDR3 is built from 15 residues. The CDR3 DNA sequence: TGTGCCTGGAGTCCGATAGGGACTCTCAAAGAGACCCAGTACTTC. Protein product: CAWSPIGTLKETQYF.

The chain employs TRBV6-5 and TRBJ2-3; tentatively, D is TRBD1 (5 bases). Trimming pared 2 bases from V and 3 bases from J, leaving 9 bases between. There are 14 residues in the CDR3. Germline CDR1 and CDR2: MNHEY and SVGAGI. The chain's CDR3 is CASSYVQGTDTQYF. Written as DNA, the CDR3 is TGTGCCAGCAGTTACGTGCAGGGTACAGATACGCAGTATTTT.

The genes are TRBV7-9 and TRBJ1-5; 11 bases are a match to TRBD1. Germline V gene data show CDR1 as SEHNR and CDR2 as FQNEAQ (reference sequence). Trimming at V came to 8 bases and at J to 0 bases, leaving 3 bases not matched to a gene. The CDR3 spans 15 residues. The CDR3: CASAGTGGSNQPQHF. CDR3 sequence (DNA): TGTGCCAGCGCCGGGACAGGGGGTAGCAATCAGCCCCAGCATTTT. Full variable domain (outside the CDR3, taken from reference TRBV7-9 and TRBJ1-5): DTGVSQNPRHKITKRGQNVTFRCDPISEHNRLYWYRQTLGQGPEFLTYFQNEAQLEKSRLLSDRFSAERPKGSFSTLEIQRTEQGDSAMYLCASAGTGGSNQPQHFGDGTRLSIL.

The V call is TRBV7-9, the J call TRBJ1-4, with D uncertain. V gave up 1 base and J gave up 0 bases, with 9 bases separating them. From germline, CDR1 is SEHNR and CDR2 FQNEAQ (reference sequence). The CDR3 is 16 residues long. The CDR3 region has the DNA TGTGCCAGCAGCTTAGGGTCGGGATCAACTAATGAAAAACTGTTTTTT. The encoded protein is CASSLGSGSTNEKLFF. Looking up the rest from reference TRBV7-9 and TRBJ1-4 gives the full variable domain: DTGVSQNPRHKITKRGQNVTFRCDPISEHNRLYWYRQTLGQGPEFLTYFQNEAQLEKSRLLSDRFSAERPKGSFSTLEIQRTEQGDSAMYLCASSLGSGSTNEKLFFGSGTQLSVL.